The T cell receptor beta chain described here comes from a study of cytomegalovirus exposure and HLA in healthy donors. The CDR3 is 14 amino acids. The V and J ends lost 5 bases and 6 bases respectively, with 14 bases between them. Germline V gives CDR1 SGHNT, CDR2 YENEEA. Amplification used 60 Vbeta primers and 13 Jbeta primers. Some clones are missing from TCRdb's copy, which holds only in-frame ones; the method was immunoSEQ multiplex PCR. This table holds 170,000 or so clones, roughly four fifths found once. The chain has TRBV11-3 and TRBJ2-1; tentatively, D is TRBD1 (5 bases). This TCR derives from a woman in her 40s in good health and CMV-seronegative. Sample: PBMCs. The CDR3 sequence: CASSLYRTTNEQFF. The CDR3, as DNA: TGTGCCAGCAGCCTCTACCGGACAACCAATGAGCAGTTCTTC.